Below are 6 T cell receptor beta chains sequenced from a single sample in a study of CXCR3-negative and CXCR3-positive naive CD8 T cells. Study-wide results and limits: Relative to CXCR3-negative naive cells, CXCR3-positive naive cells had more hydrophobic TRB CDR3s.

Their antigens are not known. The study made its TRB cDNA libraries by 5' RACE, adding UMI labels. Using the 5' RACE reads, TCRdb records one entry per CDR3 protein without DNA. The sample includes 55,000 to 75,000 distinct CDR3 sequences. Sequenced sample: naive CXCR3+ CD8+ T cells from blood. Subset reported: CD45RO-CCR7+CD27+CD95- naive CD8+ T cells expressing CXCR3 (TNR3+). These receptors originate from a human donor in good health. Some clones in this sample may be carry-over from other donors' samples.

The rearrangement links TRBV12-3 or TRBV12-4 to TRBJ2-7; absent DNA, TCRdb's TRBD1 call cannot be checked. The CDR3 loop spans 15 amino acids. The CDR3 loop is CASSLFLDNSYEQYF.

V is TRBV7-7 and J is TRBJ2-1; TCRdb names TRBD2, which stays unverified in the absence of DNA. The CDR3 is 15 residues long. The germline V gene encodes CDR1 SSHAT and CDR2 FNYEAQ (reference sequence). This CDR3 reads CASTLLEERGSEQFF.

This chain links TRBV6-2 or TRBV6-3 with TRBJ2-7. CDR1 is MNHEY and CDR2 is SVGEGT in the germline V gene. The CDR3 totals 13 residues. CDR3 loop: CASSLQESYEQYF.

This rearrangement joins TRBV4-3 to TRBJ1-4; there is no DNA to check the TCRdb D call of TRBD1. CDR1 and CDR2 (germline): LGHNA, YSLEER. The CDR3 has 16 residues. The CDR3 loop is CASSGMEGQFNEKLFF.

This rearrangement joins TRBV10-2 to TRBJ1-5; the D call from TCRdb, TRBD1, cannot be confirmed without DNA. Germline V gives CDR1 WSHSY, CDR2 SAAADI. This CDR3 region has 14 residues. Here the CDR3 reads CASSVGGIEQPQHF.

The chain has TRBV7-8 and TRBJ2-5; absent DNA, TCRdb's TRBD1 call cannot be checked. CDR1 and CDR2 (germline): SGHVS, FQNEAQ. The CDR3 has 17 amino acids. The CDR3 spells CASSPLAGGLSTETQYF.